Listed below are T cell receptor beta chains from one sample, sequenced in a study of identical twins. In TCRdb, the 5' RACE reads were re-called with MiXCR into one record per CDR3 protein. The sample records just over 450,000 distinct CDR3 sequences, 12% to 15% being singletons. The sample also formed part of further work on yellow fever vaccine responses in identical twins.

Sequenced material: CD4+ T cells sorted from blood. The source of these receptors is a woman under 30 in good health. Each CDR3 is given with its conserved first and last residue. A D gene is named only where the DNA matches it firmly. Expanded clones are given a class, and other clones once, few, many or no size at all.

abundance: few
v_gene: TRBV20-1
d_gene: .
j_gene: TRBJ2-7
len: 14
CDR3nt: TGCAGTGCTAGAGATCTGAGACAGGCCTACGAGCAGTACTTC
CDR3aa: CSARDLRQAYEQYF

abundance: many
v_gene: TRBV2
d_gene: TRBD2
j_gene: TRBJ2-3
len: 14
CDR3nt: TGTGCCAGCAAGCGGGACCCTGGCACAGATACGCAGTATTTT
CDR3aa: CASKRDPGTDTQYF

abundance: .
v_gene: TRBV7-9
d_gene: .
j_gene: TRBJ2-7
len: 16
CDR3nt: TGTGCCAGCAGCTTACTTCTCCGGGAACATTCCTACGAGCAGTACTTC
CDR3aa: CASSLLLREHSYEQYF

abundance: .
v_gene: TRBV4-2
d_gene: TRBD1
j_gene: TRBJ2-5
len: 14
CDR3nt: TGTGCCAGCAGCCCCGGACTCAAACAGGGGGCCCAGTACTTC
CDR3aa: CASSPGLKQGAQYF

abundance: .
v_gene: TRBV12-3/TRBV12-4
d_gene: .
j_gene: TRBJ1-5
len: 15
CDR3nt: TGTGCCAGCAGCCGGGGAGGGGGAAGCAATCAGCCCCAGCATTTT
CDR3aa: CASSRGGGSNQPQHF

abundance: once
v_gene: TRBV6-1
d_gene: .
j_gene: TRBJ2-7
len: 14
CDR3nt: TGTGCCAGCAGGCAGTCGGATAAAGGGAACGAGCAGTACTTC
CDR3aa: CASRQSDKGNEQYF

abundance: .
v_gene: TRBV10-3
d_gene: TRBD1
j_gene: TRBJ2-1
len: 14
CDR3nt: TGTGCCATCAGGACGGGACAGCTTAGAAATGAGCAGTTCTTC
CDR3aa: CAIRTGQLRNEQFF

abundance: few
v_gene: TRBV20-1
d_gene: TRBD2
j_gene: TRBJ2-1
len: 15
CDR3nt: TGCAGTGCTCCCCAGACTAGCGGGTCATCGTCTGAGCAGTTCTTC
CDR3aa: CSAPQTSGSSSEQFF

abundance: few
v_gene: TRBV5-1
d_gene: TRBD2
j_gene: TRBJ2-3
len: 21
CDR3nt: TGCGCCAGCAGTTTCCCGACTATTGGACTAGCGGGGGGAACTAACACAGATACGCAGTATTTT
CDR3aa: CASSFPTIGLAGGTNTDTQYF

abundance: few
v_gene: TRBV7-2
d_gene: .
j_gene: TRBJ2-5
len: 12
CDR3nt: TGTGCCAGCAGCTTTCAAAGGGAGACCCAGTACTTC
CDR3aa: CASSFQRETQYF

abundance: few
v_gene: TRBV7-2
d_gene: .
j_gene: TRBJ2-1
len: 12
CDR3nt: TGTGCCAGCAGCGCCCTCTACAATGAGCAGTTCTTC
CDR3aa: CASSALYNEQFF

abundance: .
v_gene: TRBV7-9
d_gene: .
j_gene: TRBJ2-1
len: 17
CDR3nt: TGTGCCAGCAGTAGGGGGAAAGGGGGTAGCTCCTACAATGAGCAGTTCTTC
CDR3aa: CASSRGKGGSSYNEQFF

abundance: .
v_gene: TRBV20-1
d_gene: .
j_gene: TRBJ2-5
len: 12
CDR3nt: TGCAGCGGAGGGGTTCGTTTGGAGACCCAGTACTTC
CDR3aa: CSGGVRLETQYF

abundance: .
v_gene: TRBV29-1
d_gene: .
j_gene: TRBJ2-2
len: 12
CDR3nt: TGCAGCGTTGAAGTTGGGTCCGGGGAGCTGTTTTTT
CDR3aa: CSVEVGSGELFF

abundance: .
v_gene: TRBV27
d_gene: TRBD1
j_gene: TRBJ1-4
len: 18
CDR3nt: TGTGCCAGCAGTTACCGAGGGACAGGGGTGGAGGGTATTGAAAAACTGTTTTTT
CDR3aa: CASSYRGTGVEGIEKLFF

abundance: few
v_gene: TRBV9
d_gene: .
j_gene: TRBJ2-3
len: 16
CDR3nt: TGTGCCAGCAGCGTAGAGGTGGGTCTTTACACAGATACGCAGTATTTT
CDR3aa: CASSVEVGLYTDTQYF

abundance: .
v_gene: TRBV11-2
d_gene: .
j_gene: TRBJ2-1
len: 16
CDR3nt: TGTGCCAGCAGCCTGAGAGTGACTAGTGGCTACAATGAGCAGTTCTTC
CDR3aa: CASSLRVTSGYNEQFF

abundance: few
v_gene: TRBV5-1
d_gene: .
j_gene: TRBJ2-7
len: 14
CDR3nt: TGCGCCAGCAGCTCCGGGACACTCTCCTACGAGCAGTACTTC
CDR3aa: CASSSGTLSYEQYF

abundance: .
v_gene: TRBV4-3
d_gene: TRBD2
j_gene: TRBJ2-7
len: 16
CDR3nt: TGCGCCAGCAGCCAAGATCTATGGGGGGGACCCTACGAGCAGTACTTC
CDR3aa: CASSQDLWGGPYEQYF

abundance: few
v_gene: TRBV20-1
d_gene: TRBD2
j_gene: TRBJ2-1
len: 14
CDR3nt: TGCAGTGCCCCCCAGCCTAGCGGTTACAATGAGCAGTTCTTC
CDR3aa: CSAPQPSGYNEQFF

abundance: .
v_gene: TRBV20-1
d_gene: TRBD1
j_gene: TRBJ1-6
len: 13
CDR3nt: TGCAGTGCTAGAGGGACAGGGGACTCACCCCTCCACTTT
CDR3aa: CSARGTGDSPLHF

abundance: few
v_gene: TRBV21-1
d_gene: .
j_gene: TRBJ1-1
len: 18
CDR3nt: TGTGCCAGCAGCTCAACGACCCGGGACAGGGTCTGGAACACTGAAGCTTTCTTT
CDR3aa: CASSSTTRDRVWNTEAFF

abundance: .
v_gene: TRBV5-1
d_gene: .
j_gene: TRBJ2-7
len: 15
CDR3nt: TGCGCCAGCCGGGGGCAGGGGTATTTGTCCTACGAGCAGTACTTC
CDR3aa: CASRGQGYLSYEQYF

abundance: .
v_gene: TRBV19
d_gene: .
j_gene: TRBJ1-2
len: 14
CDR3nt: TGTGCCAGTGGGAACGATCGGGGACATTATGGCTACACCTTC
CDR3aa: CASGNDRGHYGYTF

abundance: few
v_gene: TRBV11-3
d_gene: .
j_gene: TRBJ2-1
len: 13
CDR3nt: TGTGCCAGCAGCTTAGATGGGGGTGATGAGCAGTTCTTC
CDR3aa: CASSLDGGDEQFF

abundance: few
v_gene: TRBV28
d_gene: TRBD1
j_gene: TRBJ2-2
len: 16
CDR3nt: TGTGCCAGCAGTTTACTCCAAACAGGGGGTTTAGGGGAGCTGTTTTTT
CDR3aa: CASSLLQTGGLGELFF

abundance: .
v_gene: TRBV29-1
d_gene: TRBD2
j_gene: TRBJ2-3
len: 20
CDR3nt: TGCAGCGTTGAAGATTGGAAGCGGGGGGGAATAATTACTAGCACAGATACGCAGTATTTT
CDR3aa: CSVEDWKRGGIITSTDTQYF

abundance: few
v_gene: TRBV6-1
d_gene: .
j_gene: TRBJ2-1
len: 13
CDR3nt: TGTGCCAGCAAACTCGGACAGTACAATGAGCAGTTCTTC
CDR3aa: CASKLGQYNEQFF

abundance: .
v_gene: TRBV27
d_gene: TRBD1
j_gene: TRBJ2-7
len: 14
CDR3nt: TGTGCCAGCAGGGCGACAGGGCCCGGTTACGAGCAGTACTTC
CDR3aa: CASRATGPGYEQYF